This TCR beta chain comes out of a study of T-cell reconstitution after alpha-beta-depleted transplantation in children (dated by TCRdb to the mid-2010s). Some background on the complete study: Using TCR repertoire profiling, the study followed T-cell immune reconstitution in a quantitative way in children after TCRalphabeta/CD19-depleted allogeneic hematopoietic cell transplantation.

The library was built by means of PCR. The instrument was an Illumina HiSeq 2500. To normalize quantification of the TCRbeta repertoire, the TCR libraries were built with molecular barcoding that relied on unique molecular identifiers. The public reads were run again by TCRdb, first through fastp at Q25 and then through MiXCR, and only productive beta chains were kept. Each CDR3 protein gets just one entry, which takes the most common genes and DNA from the rows behind it. This sample is represented by fewer than 150,000 distinct CDR3 sequences; more than 20% of them were singletons. About 10% of the sample lies in the top ten. Read against the paper, the sample's treatment or condition label means: allogeneic hematopoietic cell transplantation with graft depleted of TCRalphabeta T cells and CD19 B cells. TCRalphabeta/CD19-depleted allogeneic hematopoietic cell grafts were given to the transplant recipients, all of whom were children.

Points on this clonotype: What this receptor recognizes is not known. Base qualities are not provided; no much larger clone lies one nucleotide away.

The study at large found these results: The apparently early alphabetaT-cell count recovery about two months after transplant was reportedly dependent on only several hundred rapidly expanded clones derived from non-depleted graft cells. The high TCRbeta diversity at day 60 in some patients was ascribed to recipient T cells and intrathymic progenitors that had survived conditioning. Hyperexpanded clone frequencies declined over subsequent months; after one year, T-cell counts and TCRbeta diversity were mostly attributed to newly produced T cells.

This TCR was sampled from a male patient under 10 years old who had a stem cell transplant for chronic granulomatous disease, so the T cells may come from the graft donor. This specimen was PBMCs, mostly from graft donor cells, taken 180 days after TCRalphabeta/CD19-depleted stem cell transplant.

The CDR3 protein is CASSELGGDIRNTEAFF. The nucleotide sequence reads as follows: TGTGCCAGCAGTGAATTGGGAGGGGACATACGGAACACTGAAGCTTTCTTT. The rearranged segments are TRBV25-1 and TRBJ1-1, and possibly TRBD1, on 6 matching bases. Inclusive of the bounding cysteine and phenylalanine, the CDR3 is 17 residues long. The entry retains the CDR3 DNA only, 51 bases that are in frame from base 1. The germline V gene specifies MGHDK as CDR1 and SYGVNS as CDR2. Trimming takes 1 base from V and 1 base from J, and the germline ends sit 16 bases apart. Beyond the CDR3, the reference TRBV25-1 and TRBJ1-1 genes provide the residues; the full variable domain reads: EADIYQTPRYLVIGTGKKITLECSQTMGHDKMYWYQQDPGMELHLIHYSYGVNSTEKGDLSSESTVSRIRTEHFPLTLESARPSHTSQYLCASSELGGDIRNTEAFFGQGTRLTVV.